These 23 T cell receptor beta chains share one sample of origin, sequenced in a study of PD-1 blockade in mismatch repair-deficient tumors (dated by TCRdb to 2015 to 2018). The library was built by means of the immunoSEQ multiplex PCR assay. In TCRdb, the immuneACCESS table is reduced to in-frame sequences with V and J assigned. These tables do not hold every clone; where another copy was compared, an unresolved V gene accounts for under half, and the others remain unexplained. Across this sample there are 45,000 to 60,000 clones, with around 73% seen only once. The biggest ten clones account for about 3.5% of the sample. The starting material was peripheral blood, obtained 4 weeks after starting pembrolizumab. The source is an adult with mismatch repair-deficient cancer.

This clone was observed once. The gene calls are TRBV25-1 and TRBJ1-2; 12 positions match TRBD1. Losses at the gene ends were 5 bases for V and 8 bases for J; bases not matched to a gene: 9. The CDR3 is 15 residues long. Germline values: CDR1 MGHDK, CDR2 SYGVNS. CDR3 coding DNA: TGTGCCAGCAGTCACAGGGACAGGGGGCTCGAGGGCTACACCTTC. Translation: CASSHRDRGLEGYTF.

The sample holds a few counts of this clone. This sequence joins TRBV15 and TRBJ2-1, with 11 bases aligning to TRBD2. V was pared by 5 bases and J by 9 bases, with 9 bases of the junction left unmatched. The germline V gene encodes CDR1 LNHNV and CDR2 YYDKDF (reference sequence). The CDR3 covers 15 residues. CDR3 coding DNA: TGTGCCACCAGCTTTAGCGGGAGGGAGGTTAGTGAGCAGTTCTTC. Translating gives CATSFSGREVSEQFF. Drawing the rest from reference TRBV15 and TRBJ2-1, the complete variable domain is DAMVIQNPRYQVTQFGKPVTLSCSQTLNHNVMYWYQQKSSQAPKLLFHYYDKDFNNEADTPDNFQSRRPNTSFCFLDIRSPGLGDTAMYLCATSFSGREVSEQFFGPGTRLTVL.

The rearrangement joins TRBV19 to TRBJ2-2, with TRBD2 identical over 13 bases. The junction had 4 bases not matched to a gene; V was cut back by 4 bases and J by 2 bases. Germline values: CDR1 LNHDA, CDR2 SQIVND (reference sequence). This CDR3 contains 17 residues. In nucleotides, the CDR3 is TGTGCCAGTAGTAAAGGACTAGCGGGAGTAAACACCGGGGAGCTGTTTTTT. Translated: CASSKGLAGVNTGELFF.

The chain combines TRBV5-4 with TRBJ2-7, with TRBD2 as a possible D gene (6 bases). The CDR3 runs to 15 residues. The V end was cut by 4 bases, the J end by 2 bases, with 16 bases between. CDR1 is SGHNT, CDR2 YYREEE, per germline (reference sequence). CDR3 DNA sequence: TGTGCCAGCAGCCCCAGCGGGTCAACTGCCTACGAGCAGTACTTC. Translating it yields CASSPSGSTAYEQYF.

This sequence joins TRBV6-5 and TRBJ2-7; 14 bases match TRBD2. The J segment lost 6 bases and the V segment lost 5 bases, leaving 6 bases of the junction unmatched. The germline V gene encodes CDR1 MNHEY and CDR2 SVGAGI. This CDR3 spans 15 amino acids. CDR3 sequence reads: CASSPPGLAGVEQYF. CDR3 nucleotides: TGTGCCAGCAGTCCACCGGGACTAGCGGGAGTCGAGCAGTACTTC.

The chain joins TRBV4-1 to TRBJ2-7, with TRBD1 matching 7 bases. Germline lookup yields CDR1 MGHRA and CDR2 YSYEKL. The junction had 7 bases not matched to a gene; V was cut back by 0 bases and J by 2 bases. This CDR3 contains 16 residues. CDR3 amino acids: CASSQEWDSIPYEQYF. The CDR3 DNA reads TGCGCCAGCAGCCAAGAATGGGACAGTATACCCTACGAGCAGTACTTC.

V and J are TRBV19 and TRBJ1-1; D gene ambiguous. Germline CDR1 is LNHDA and CDR2 is SQIVND (reference sequence). The V end lost 6 bases, the J end lost 8 bases, and 19 bases lay between the germline ends. The CDR3 totals 14 residues. CDR3 sequence: CASRMGPYSTEAFF. For the CDR3, the DNA is TGTGCCAGTAGAATGGGCCCGTATTCAACCGAAGCTTTCTTT. The full variable domain, in which reference TRBV19 and TRBJ1-1 provide the parts outside the CDR3, is DGGITQSPKYLFRKEGQNVTLSCEQNLNHDAMYWYRQDPGQGLRLIYYSQIVNDFQKGDIAEGYSVSREKKESFPLTVTSAQKNPTAFYLCASRMGPYSTEAFFGQGTRLTVV.

This clone was found once. This chain connects TRBV5-5 to TRBJ1-2, with D possibly being TRBD1 (5 bases). The CDR3 runs 16 residues. The germline V and J ends were trimmed by 0 bases and 2 bases, with 14 bases remaining between them. Germline V lookup: CDR1 SGHKS, CDR2 YYEKEE (reference sequence). Here the CDR3 reads CASSLVWDGSNYGYTF. The CDR3, as DNA: TGTGCCAGCAGCTTGGTGTGGGACGGTTCGAACTATGGCTACACCTTC.

The rearrangement uses TRBV9 and TRBJ2-3; tentative D call: TRBD2 (6 bases). The CDR3 length is 16 residues. V was clipped by 0 bases and J by 0 bases, with 11 bases between them. The germline V gene encodes CDR1 SGDLS and CDR2 YYNGEE. This chain's CDR3 is CASSVAGSGSTDTQYF. In nucleotides, the CDR3 is TGTGCCAGCAGCGTAGCTGGTAGCGGTAGCACAGATACGCAGTATTTT. Looking up the rest from reference TRBV9 and TRBJ2-3 gives the full variable domain: DSGVTQTPKHLITATGQRVTLRCSPRSGDLSVYWYQQSLDQGLQFLIQYYNGEERAKGNILERFSAQQFPDLHSELNLSSLELGDSALYFCASSVAGSGSTDTQYFGPGTRLTVL.

The genes are TRBV13 and TRBJ1-1; TRBD1 is a possible D gene (6 bases). The germline CDR1 and CDR2 sequences are PRHDT and FYEKMQ (reference sequence). The CDR3 extends over 14 amino acids. V was clipped by 0 bases and J by 4 bases, with 9 bases between them. For the CDR3, the DNA is TGTGCCAGCAGCTTAGGACGGGGGGCCACTGAAGCTTTCTTT. It is translated as CASSLGRGATEAFF. Using reference TRBV13 and TRBJ1-1 for the parts outside the CDR3, the full variable domain is AAGVIQSPRHLIKEKRETATLKCYPIPRHDTVYWYQQGPGQDPQFLISFYEKMQSDKGSIPDRFSAQQFSDYHSELNMSSLELGDSALYFCASSLGRGATEAFFGQGTRLTVV.

The table lists this clone with a few counts. The chain has TRBV13 and TRBJ2-4; D may be TRBD1 (6 bases). With 2 bases removed from V and 7 bases from J, the gap between germline ends came to 6 bases. The CDR3 is 12 residues long. CDR1 PRHDT and CDR2 FYEKMQ come from the germline V gene (reference sequence). The CDR3, as DNA: TGTGCCAGCAGCTTACAGGGGAACATTCAGTACTTC. Its protein product is CASSLQGNIQYF.

The V call is TRBV5-3, the J call TRBJ1-1; TRBD1 matches at 7 bases. TRBV5-3 is an ORF, and what it does is uncertain. The CDR3 is 16 amino acids. The junction had 6 bases not matched to a gene; V was cut back by 1 base and J by 0 bases. Here the CDR3 reads CARSLTRGIMNTEAFF. The CDR3 DNA follows: TGTGCCAGAAGCTTGACCAGGGGGATTATGAACACTGAAGCTTTCTTT.

For the CDR3, the DNA is TGTGCCAGCAGCTTGCGGGAGGGCCGCTACAATGAGCAGTTCTTC. This translates into CASSLREGRYNEQFF. V usage is TRBV9 and J usage is TRBJ2-1; 9 nucleotides line up with TRBD2. Germline V lookup: CDR1 SGDLS, CDR2 YYNGEE. The V and J ends lost 4 bases and 3 bases, in that order; junction bases with no gene match: 5. The CDR3 length is 15 residues.

V gene TRBV5-5 combines with J gene TRBJ2-4; perhaps TRBD2 as D (5 bases). V lost 2 bases to trimming and J lost 6 bases, with 15 bases between them. Germline values: CDR1 SGHKS, CDR2 YYEKEE (reference sequence). The CDR3 consists of 15 residues. The DNA for the CDR3 is TGTGCCAGCAGCTTATTGACTGCTGGAGGAAACATTCAGTACTTC. Translated: CASSLLTAGGNIQYF.

The sample holds a few counts of this clone. This sequence joins TRBV18 and TRBJ2-5; D is ambiguous. The CDR3 covers 13 residues. V was clipped by 4 bases and J by 3 bases, with 9 bases between them. CDR1 is KGHSH, CDR2 LQKENI, per germline. CDR3: CASSRGSKETQYF. In nucleotides, the CDR3 is TGTGCCAGCTCACGGGGTAGTAAAGAGACCCAGTACTTC.

The rearrangement uses TRBV12-5 and TRBJ2-1; no clear D. Deletions cut 6 bases from V and 6 bases from J, with 9 bases between. Germline V gives CDR1 LGHNT, CDR2 FRNRAP. The CDR3 is 12 amino acids. Written as DNA, the CDR3 is TGTGCTAGTGGCATCCTCAGCAATGAGCAGTTCTTC. Its translation is CASGILSNEQFF.

This clone has just a few counts. This chain's CDR3 is CASSQIRELFF. The CDR3 DNA reads as TGTGCCAGCAGTCAGATCCGGGAGCTGTTTTTT. The rearrangement joins TRBV2 to TRBJ2-2; D is ambiguous. The germline gives CDR1 SNHLY, CDR2 FYNNEI. Deletions cut 5 bases from V and 9 bases from J, with 7 bases between. CDR3 length: 11 residues.

About this clone: This sample also contains other DNA sequences that code for the same CDR3. The genes are TRBV7-3 and TRBJ2-2; D gene unclear. The CDR3 length is 14 residues. CDR1 and CDR2 from the germline V gene are SGHTA and FQGTGA. Trimming pared 0 bases from V and 2 bases from J, leaving 4 bases between. CDR3 bases: TGTGCCAGCAGCTTAACACTTAACACCGGGGAGCTGTTTTTT. The encoded protein is CASSLTLNTGELFF.

This clone is labeled medium-sized. The chain carries TRBV6-6 and TRBJ1-1; D perhaps matches TRBD1 (5 bases). Germline lookup yields CDR1 MNHNY and CDR2 SVGAGI (reference sequence). With 0 bases removed from V and 11 bases from J, the gap between germline ends came to 10 bases. The CDR3 runs 12 residues. The CDR3 nucleotides are TGTGCCAGCAGTTACTCGGGGGAAGGGGCTTTCTTT. Its translation: CASSYSGEGAFF.

This chain links TRBV18 with TRBJ2-7; D gene uncertain. Germline loops: CDR1 KGHSH, CDR2 LQKENI. Deletions cut 1 base from V and 4 bases from J, with 2 bases between. The CDR3 has 11 residues. DNA for the CDR3: TGTGCCAGCTCACCACAGTACGAGCAGTACTTC. It encodes CASSPQYEQYF.

The chain is built from TRBV2 and TRBJ2-2; no definite D call. The CDR3 has 13 residues. Trimming pared 8 bases from V and 6 bases from J, leaving 13 bases between. CDR1 and CDR2 from the germline V gene are SNHLY and FYNNEI. CDR3 protein: CASGNAGAGELFF. The CDR3 DNA reads as TGTGCCAGCGGTAATGCTGGTGCCGGGGAGCTGTTTTTT.

The chain's CDR3 is CASSLGGWETQYF. The CDR3 DNA sequence: TGTGCCAGCAGTTTGGGGGGCTGGGAGACCCAGTACTTC. The chain combines TRBV2 with TRBJ2-5; D may correspond to TRBD1 or TRBD2 (6 bases each). CDR1 and CDR2 (germline): SNHLY, FYNNEI. V lost 5 bases and J 5 bases, leaving 12 bases between the germline ends. The CDR3 is 13 residues long.

The sample holds one count of this clone. The chain is built from TRBV5-4 and TRBJ1-3; possible D gene TRBD1, 5 bases. Germline V lookup: CDR1 SGHNT, CDR2 YYREEE (reference sequence). The CDR3 totals 15 residues. Trimming removed 1 base at V and 0 bases at J, with 8 bases between. The DNA of the CDR3 is TGTGCCAGCAGCTTGACAGGTGGCTCTGGAAACACCATATATTTT. Protein product: CASSLTGGSGNTIYF.